These T cell receptor beta chains were read from a single sample in a study of CD8+ T cells in alopecia areata. Data came from immunoSEQ multiplex PCR; TCRdb stores just in-frame clones and leaves some out. The sample carries 7,900 or so clones, around 50% recorded once. The source material was skin, sampled at week 0. All receptors derive from a human donor with alopecia areata. CDR3s include the opening cysteine and the closing phenylalanine or tryptophan. The D gene is left open where the match is weak. Clone size is given for some rows only: seen once, a few or many times, or a class if the clone is expanded.

TGTGCCAGCAAGGACTGGGTGCGGGCAAGCACAGATACGCAGTATTTT	CASKDWVRASTDTQYF	TRBV2	-	-	16	TRBJ2-3
TGTGCCTGGAGGAGAGATCGGACCTTCTGGGCCTATGGCTACACCTTC	CAWRRDRTFWAYGYTF	TRBV30	-	once	16	TRBJ1-2
TGTGCCAGCAGCTTAGCGCGGCGTAGCGGGTTTGAGCAGTTCTTC	CASSLARRSGFEQFF	TRBV7-2	TRBD2	-	15	TRBJ2-1
TGTGCCACCAGCGCCTGGACAGGGGGCTTTCAGCCCCAGCATTTT	CATSAWTGGFQPQHF	TRBV15	TRBD1	-	15	TRBJ1-5
TGTGCCAGCAGTTTGAGGGACAGCTACGAGCAGTACTTC	CASSLRDSYEQYF	TRBV27	TRBD1	-	13	TRBJ2-7
TGTGCCAGCAGCTTGGCGGAGGGCGGCAAAGCTTTCTTT	CASSLAEGGKAFF	TRBV5-6	-	-	13	TRBJ1-1
TGTGCCAGCAGTTCCCTCGGCGCAAGCACAGATACGCAGTATTTT	CASSSLGASTDTQYF	TRBV28	-	-	15	TRBJ2-3
TGCGCCAGCAGCCAATTCGCAGGAGAGAACACTGAAGCTTTCTTT	CASSQFAGENTEAFF	TRBV4-3	-	-	15	TRBJ1-1
TGTGCCAGCAGCCACTTTGGCGGGGGGACCTACAATGAGCAGTTCTTC	CASSHFGGGTYNEQFF	TRBV7-6	TRBD2	-	16	TRBJ2-1
TGCGCCAGCAGCCAAGATTCCCCCCGAGGACTAGCGGGAGCGTCCCGCTACAATGAGCAGTTCTTC	CASSQDSPRGLAGASRYNEQFF	TRBV4-1	TRBD2	-	22	TRBJ2-1
TGTGCCAGCAGCGTAGGAGGGCAGGGGGCGTGGGGTGAGCAGTTCTTC	CASSVGGQGAWGEQFF	TRBV9	TRBD1	few	16	TRBJ2-1
TGTGCCAGCAGCCACAATAGCGGGAGTGTAGGAGATACGCAGTATTTT	CASSHNSGSVGDTQYF	TRBV7-7	TRBD2	-	16	TRBJ2-3
TGTGCCATCAGTGGACGGCCAACGGGAAGCAAAAACATTCAGTACTTC	CAISGRPTGSKNIQYF	TRBV10-3	-	-	16	TRBJ2-4
TGTGCCAGCAGCCAATCAGCGGGGGGATACAATGAGCAGTTCTTC	CASSQSAGGYNEQFF	TRBV4-2	TRBD2	-	15	TRBJ2-1
TGCGCCAGCAGCCCACCAGGGACATCTGGGGCCAACGTCCTGACTTTC	CASSPPGTSGANVLTF	TRBV4-3	-	-	16	TRBJ2-6
TGTGCCAGCAGCCACGGGACGGACTACGAGCAGTACTTC	CASSHGTDYEQYF	TRBV5-4	-	-	13	TRBJ2-7
TGCGCCAGCAGTGCAGCGGGAGAAGGGAAGCAGTTCTTC	CASSAAGEGKQFF	TRBV10-1	TRBD2	-	13	TRBJ2-1
TGCGCCAGCAGACCGGGACAGGGTAGCACAGATACGCAGTATTTT	CASRPGQGSTDTQYF	TRBV5-1	TRBD1	few	15	TRBJ2-3
TGTGCCAGCAGCCCTCTTAGCGGAAGCCCCCTCTACGAGCAGTACTTC	CASSPLSGSPLYEQYF	TRBV7-8	-	-	16	TRBJ2-7
TGCAGCGTTGCGGGACAGGGACTTAGCACTGAAGCTTTCTTT	CSVAGQGLSTEAFF	TRBV29-1	TRBD1	few	14	TRBJ1-1
TGTGCCAGCAGTTGGACTAGCGGGACTACGCCAGGGGCCGGGGAGCTGTTTTTT	CASSWTSGTTPGAGELFF	TRBV2	TRBD2	once	18	TRBJ2-2
TGCGCCAGCAGCGATGGTTACACAGATACGCAGTATTTT	CASSDGYTDTQYF	TRBV5-1	-	-	13	TRBJ2-3
TGTGCCAGCAGTTCAAAGGGAGAAGGAAACACCATATATTTT	CASSSKGEGNTIYF	TRBV6-6	-	once	14	TRBJ1-3
TGCAGCGCCAGAGGCAGGGGGGACTCCTACGAGCAGTACTTC	CSARGRGDSYEQYF	TRBV29-1	-	few	14	TRBJ2-7
TGTGCCAGCAGCTCTACAGGGTTTAGTGGGGCCAACGTCCTGACTTTC	CASSSTGFSGANVLTF	TRBV27	-	medium-sized	16	TRBJ2-6
TGTGCCAGTACTCCTCGCGGCCCGAGAGAAGCTTTCTTT	CASTPRGPREAFF	TRBV19	-	-	13	TRBJ1-1
TGTGCCTGGAGGGATTGGAAGGGGGAGCAGTTCTTC	CAWRDWKGEQFF	TRBV30	-	-	12	TRBJ2-1
TGTGCCAGCAGCTTAGCGCCGGCAGTAAATGGCTACACCTTC	CASSLAPAVNGYTF	TRBV7-8	-	-	14	TRBJ1-2
TGTGCCAGCAGCAGCGGACAGGTCAGGGAGCAGTACTTC	CASSSGQVREQYF	TRBV5-8	TRBD1	few	13	TRBJ2-7
TGTGCCAGCAGGGGACTAGCGGGAACCCCTGGCTCCTACGAGCAGTACTTC	CASRGLAGTPGSYEQYF	TRBV2	TRBD2	few	17	TRBJ2-7
TGTGCCAGCAGTCTCCTAGGGGGAGGGGTCCATGAGCAGTTCTTC	CASSLLGGGVHEQFF	TRBV27	-	-	15	TRBJ2-1
TGTGCCAGCAGGGGGGCGTCTAGCACAGATACGCAGTATTTT	CASRGASSTDTQYF	TRBV6-5	-	-	14	TRBJ2-3
TGTGCCAGCAGCTCATCTTTGTTCAATGAGCAGTTCTTC	CASSSSLFNEQFF	TRBV11-3	-	-	13	TRBJ2-1
TGTGCCAGCAGCGAAACTAGCAATGAGCAGTTCTTC	CASSETSNEQFF	TRBV11-3	-	-	12	TRBJ2-1
TGTGCCTGGAGTTTGTACAATGAGCAGTTCTTC	CAWSLYNEQFF	TRBV30	-	-	11	TRBJ2-1
TGCGCCAGCAGCCTGACTAGCGGTGAGCAGTTCTTC	CASSLTSGEQFF	TRBV5-1	TRBD2	few	12	TRBJ2-1
TGTGCCAGCAGTGAGCCGTCGTGGACAGCGCAAGAGACCCAGTACTTC	CASSEPSWTAQETQYF	TRBV6-1	-	-	16	TRBJ2-5
TGTGCCAGCAGCGCAGGGGCCCCCCTCTACGAGCAGTACTTC	CASSAGAPLYEQYF	TRBV11-2	-	few	14	TRBJ2-7
TGTGCCAGCAGTTTATCGAGGGGGAGTCAAGAGACCCAGTACTTC	CASSLSRGSQETQYF	TRBV27	-	-	15	TRBJ2-5
TGTGCCAGCAGCTTAGGATATGGAACTGAAGCTTTCTTT	CASSLGYGTEAFF	TRBV7-8	-	-	13	TRBJ1-1
TGTGCCAGCAGCTGGGACGACAGGGTATGGCAAGAGACCCAGTACTTC	CASSWDDRVWQETQYF	TRBV4-2	TRBD1	-	16	TRBJ2-5
TGCGCCAGCAGCCCCCGGCAGGGTGAGCAGTTCTTC	CASSPRQGEQFF	TRBV4-1	-	-	12	TRBJ2-1
TGTGCCAGCAGTGAAGGCAGGTTGGAGGCCTACGAGCAGTACTTC	CASSEGRLEAYEQYF	TRBV2	-	-	15	TRBJ2-7
TGTGCCAGCAGCCTTGGGACAGGGGGACGTCGGGAGCAGTACTTC	CASSLGTGGRREQYF	TRBV7-9	TRBD1	few	15	TRBJ2-7
TGTGCCAGCAGCCCGAGGACAGGGGTAGGACAGCCCCAGCATTTT	CASSPRTGVGQPQHF	TRBV5-8	TRBD1	large	15	TRBJ1-5
TGTGCCAGTAGTACGGTGGGACTAGCGGGAGTCGAGCAGTACTTC	CASSTVGLAGVEQYF	TRBV19	TRBD2	-	15	TRBJ2-7